Following are 9 T cell receptor beta chains from one sample sequenced in a study of OX40 agonist ivuxolimab in advanced cancers. Method: immunoSEQ multiplex PCR; TCRdb's copy keeps in-frame clones and lacks some. This sample has some 140,000 clones, with less than 95% found just once. The material was CD4+ or CD8+ T cells sorted from blood, obtained in a trial of the OX40 agonist ivuxolimab. The receptors stem from an adult with an advanced solid tumor such as melanoma, head and neck, liver or kidney cancer.

V and J are TRBV11-2 and TRBJ2-3; 7 bases line up with TRBD2. The CDR3 contains 17 residues. With 7 bases clipped from V and 4 bases from J, the junction kept 17 bases outside the gene matches. CDR1 SGHAT and CDR2 FQNNGV come from the germline V gene. The DNA for the CDR3 is TGTGCCAGCAACGTTCAGACTAGCCGCACTGGTGCAGATACGCAGTATTTT. Its protein product is CASNVQTSRTGADTQYF.

This chain joins TRBV15 and TRBJ2-1; the D gene is possibly TRBD2 (5 bases). Trimming took 1 base from V and 6 from J, leaving 19 bases between them. The CDR3 sequence is 17 residues long. The germline V gene encodes CDR1 LNHNV and CDR2 YYDKDF (reference sequence). The CDR3 bases are TGTGCCACCAGCAGAGGCGGTGCGGCCCGAGAGGGCAATGAGCAGTTCTTC. Its protein is CATSRGGAAREGNEQFF.

V is TRBV19 and J is TRBJ2-2; 9 bases match TRBD2. Germline V lookup: CDR1 LNHDA, CDR2 SQIVND (reference sequence). There are 17 residues in the CDR3. V gave up 6 bases and J gave up 7 bases; unmatched junction bases: 15. The CDR3 sequence: CASSQPGVAGEFGELFF. The CDR3 bases are TGTGCCAGTAGCCAACCCGGGGTAGCGGGAGAGTTCGGGGAGCTGTTTTTT.

The chain links TRBV28 to TRBJ2-1; 8 bases align to TRBD2. Germline trimming cut 4 bases from V and 3 bases from J; bases unmatched to any gene: 8. The CDR3 consists of 16 residues. Looked up from germline, CDR1 is MDHEN and CDR2 is SYDVKM. The CDR3 sequence is CASSSPVAGNYNEQFF. CDR3 DNA sequence: TGTGCCAGCAGTTCCCCGGTAGCGGGAAACTACAATGAGCAGTTCTTC.

This chain joins TRBV19 and TRBJ1-5; D remains ambiguous. V was shortened by 6 bases and J by 2 bases, with 14 bases between the two germline ends. This CDR3 is 15 amino acids long. Germline lookup yields CDR1 LNHDA and CDR2 SQIVND (reference sequence). The CDR3 DNA sequence: TGTGCCAGTAGCAGCTCTGGAGGAGGCAATCAGCCCCAGCATTTT. It codes for CASSSSGGGNQPQHF. The full variable domain, with the rest looked up from reference TRBV19 and TRBJ1-5, is DGGITQSPKYLFRKEGQNVTLSCEQNLNHDAMYWYRQDPGQGLRLIYYSQIVNDFQKGDIAEGYSVSREKKESFPLTVTSAQKNPTAFYLCASSSSGGGNQPQHFGDGTRLSIL.

V usage is TRBV4-3 and J usage is TRBJ2-5; D gene ambiguous. CDR1 is LGHNA and CDR2 is YSLEER in the germline V gene. This CDR3 has 15 residues. Trimming stripped 3 bases from V and 1 base from J, with 12 bases between. The CDR3 loop is CASSHSGTVQETQYF. CDR3 bases: TGCGCCAGCAGCCATTCGGGTACAGTCCAAGAGACCCAGTACTTC.

This clone was observed a single time. The chain employs TRBV6-6 and TRBJ1-3; D remains ambiguous. The CDR3 loop spans 13 amino acids. Per the germline V gene, CDR1 is MNHNY and CDR2 is SVGAGI (reference sequence). Trimming removed 8 bases from V and 2 bases from J, with 10 bases in between. CDR3 residues: CASVPSAGNTIYF. CDR3 bases: TGTGCCAGCGTTCCCAGCGCTGGAAACACCATATATTTT.

CDR3 loop: CSVTDRETYNEQFF. The CDR3 nucleotides are TGCAGCGTTACGGACAGGGAGACCTACAATGAGCAGTTCTTC. V gene TRBV29-1 combines with J gene TRBJ2-1, with 8 bases aligning to TRBD1. The ends lost 5 bases at V and 2 bases at J; junction bases unmatched: 5. Per the germline V gene, CDR1 is SQVTM and CDR2 is ANQGSEA. The CDR3 extends over 14 amino acids.

The V and J genes are TRBV7-9 and TRBJ2-7, with TRBD1 matching over 7 bases. Germline CDR1 and CDR2: SEHNR and FQNEAQ (reference sequence). The V and J ends lost 4 bases and 3 bases, in that order; junction bases with no gene match: 6. The CDR3 runs to 14 residues. The CDR3 reads CASSSGTAIYEQYF. CDR3 DNA: TGTGCCAGCAGCTCCGGGACAGCTATCTACGAGCAGTACTTC.